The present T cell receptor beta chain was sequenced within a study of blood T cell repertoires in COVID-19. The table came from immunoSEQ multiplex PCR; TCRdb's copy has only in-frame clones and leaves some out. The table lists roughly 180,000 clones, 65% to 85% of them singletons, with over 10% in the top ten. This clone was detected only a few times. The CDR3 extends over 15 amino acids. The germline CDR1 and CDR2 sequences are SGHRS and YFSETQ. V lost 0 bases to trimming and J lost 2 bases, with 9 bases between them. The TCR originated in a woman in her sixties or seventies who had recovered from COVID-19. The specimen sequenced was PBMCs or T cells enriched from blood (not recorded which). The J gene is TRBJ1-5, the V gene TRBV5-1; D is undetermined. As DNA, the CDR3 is TGCGCCAGCAGCTTGGGGCTCGCGGGCAATCAGCCCCAGCATTTT. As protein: CASSLGLAGNQPQHF.